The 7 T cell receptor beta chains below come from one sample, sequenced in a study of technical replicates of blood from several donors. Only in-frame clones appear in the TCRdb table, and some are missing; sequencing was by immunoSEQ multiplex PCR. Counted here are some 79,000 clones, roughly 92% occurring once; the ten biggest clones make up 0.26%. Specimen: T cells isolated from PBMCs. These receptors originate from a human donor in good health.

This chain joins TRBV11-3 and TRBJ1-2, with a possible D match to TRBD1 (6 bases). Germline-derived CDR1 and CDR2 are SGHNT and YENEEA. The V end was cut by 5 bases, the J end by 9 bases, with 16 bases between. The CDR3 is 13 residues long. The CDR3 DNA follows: TGTGCCAGCAGCCCCTCGCCGGACAGTAGCTACACCTTC. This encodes CASSPSPDSSYTF.

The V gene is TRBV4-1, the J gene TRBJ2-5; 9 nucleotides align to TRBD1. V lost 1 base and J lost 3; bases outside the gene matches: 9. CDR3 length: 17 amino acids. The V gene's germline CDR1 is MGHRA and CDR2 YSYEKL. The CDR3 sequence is CASSQVGTGGGEETQYF. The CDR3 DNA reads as TGCGCCAGCAGCCAAGTGGGAACAGGGGGCGGTGAAGAGACCCAGTACTTC.

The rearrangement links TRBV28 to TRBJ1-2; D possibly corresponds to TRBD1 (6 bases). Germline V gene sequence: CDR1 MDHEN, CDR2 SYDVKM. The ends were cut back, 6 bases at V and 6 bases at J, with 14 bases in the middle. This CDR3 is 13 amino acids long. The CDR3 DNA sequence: TGTGCCAGCAGCCTGGGGGGGCTCGATGGCTACACCTTC. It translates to CASSLGGLDGYTF.

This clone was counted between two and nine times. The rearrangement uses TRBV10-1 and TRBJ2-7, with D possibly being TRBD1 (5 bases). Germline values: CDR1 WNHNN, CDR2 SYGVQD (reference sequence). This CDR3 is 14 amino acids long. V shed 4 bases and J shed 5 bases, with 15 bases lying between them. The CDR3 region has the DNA TGCGCCAGCAGTGCGTTAGGGGCAGGCGACGAGCAGTACTTC. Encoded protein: CASSALGAGDEQYF.

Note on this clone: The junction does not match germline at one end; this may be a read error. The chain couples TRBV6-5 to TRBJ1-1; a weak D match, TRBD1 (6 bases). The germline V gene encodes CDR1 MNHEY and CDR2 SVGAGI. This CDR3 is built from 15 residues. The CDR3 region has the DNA TGTGCCAGCAGTTACTCGCCAGGGGCGAACATTGAAGCTTTCTTT. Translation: CASSYSPGANIEAFF.

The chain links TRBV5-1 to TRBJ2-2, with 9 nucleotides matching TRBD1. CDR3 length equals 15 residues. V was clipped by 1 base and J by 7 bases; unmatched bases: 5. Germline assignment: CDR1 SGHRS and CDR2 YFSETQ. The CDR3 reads CASSLWDRENGELFF. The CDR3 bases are TGCGCCAGCAGCTTGTGGGACAGGGAGAACGGGGAGCTGTTTTTT.

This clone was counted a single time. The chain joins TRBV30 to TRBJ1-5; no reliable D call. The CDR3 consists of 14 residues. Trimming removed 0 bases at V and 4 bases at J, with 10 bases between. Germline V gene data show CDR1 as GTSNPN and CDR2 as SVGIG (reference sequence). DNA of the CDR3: TGTGCCTGGAGTGTACGGTTCGGGAATCAGCCCCAGCATTTT. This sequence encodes CAWSVRFGNQPQHF. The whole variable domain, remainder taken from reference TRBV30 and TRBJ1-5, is SQTIHQWPATLVQPVGSPLSLECTVEGTSNPNLYWYRQAAGRGLQLLFYSVGIGQISSEVPQNLSASRPQDRQFILSSKKLLLSDSGFYLCAWSVRFGNQPQHFGDGTRLSIL.